This TCR beta chain was captured by sequencing in a study of shared clonotypes between healthy human individuals. Replicate PCRs from sorted subsets contained approximately 200 ng DNA, which is around 30,000 T cell genomes. Per the original data handling: Filtering differed since immunoSEQ provided only junctions, with no quality scores. Generated by immunoSEQ multiplex PCR, the TCRdb table keeps only in-frame clones and is missing some. V, J and clone size are those of that table, while D and trimming were read from the DNA. The sample shows some 700,000 clones, 80% to 95% of them seen only once. In germline, CDR1 is SGHTA, CDR2 FQGTGA. The germline V and J ends were trimmed by 2 bases and 8 bases, with 21 bases remaining between them. CDR3 length: 16 residues.

Sample: memory CD8+ T cells from PBMCs. The subset is: CD45RO+ cells pooled with CCR7-negative TemRA cells. This chain joins TRBV7-3 and TRBJ1-2; TRBD1 is a possible D gene (5 bases). The TCR was taken from a man between 18 and 29 years old in good health. Some clones in this sample may be carry-over from other donors' samples. Here the CDR3 DNA reads TGTGCCAGCAGCTTATTCCCGGGGGGGTCCTCGGGAGGCTACACCTTC. Protein product: CASSLFPGGSSGGYTF.